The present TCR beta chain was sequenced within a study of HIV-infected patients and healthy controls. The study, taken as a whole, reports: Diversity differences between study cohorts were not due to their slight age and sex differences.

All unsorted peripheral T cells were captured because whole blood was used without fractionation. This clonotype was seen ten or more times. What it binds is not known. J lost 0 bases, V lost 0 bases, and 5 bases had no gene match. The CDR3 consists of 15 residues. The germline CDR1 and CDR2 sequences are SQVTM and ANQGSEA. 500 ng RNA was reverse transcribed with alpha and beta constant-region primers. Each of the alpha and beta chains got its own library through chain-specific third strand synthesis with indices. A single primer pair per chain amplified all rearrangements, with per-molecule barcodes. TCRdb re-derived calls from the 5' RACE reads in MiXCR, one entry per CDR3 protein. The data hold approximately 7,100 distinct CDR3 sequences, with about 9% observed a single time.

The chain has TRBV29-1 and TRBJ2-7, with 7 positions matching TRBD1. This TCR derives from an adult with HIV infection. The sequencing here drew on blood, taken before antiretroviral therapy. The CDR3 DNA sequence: TGCAGCGTTGAAGATACAGGGGAAAGCTCCTACGAGCAGTACTTC. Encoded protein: CSVEDTGESSYEQYF.